This T cell receptor beta chain was identified during a study of breast tumors, draining lymph nodes, adjacent tissues. Remarks on this clonotype: Its antigen is currently unknown. At one end the junction does not follow the germline gene, possibly because of a read error.

There are 14 residues in the CDR3. Germline CDR1 is SEHNR and CDR2 is FQNEAQ (reference sequence). One entry per CDR3 protein results from TCRdb running MiXCR on the multiplex PCR reads. The data contain about 24,000 distinct CDR3 sequences, approximately 63% of them singletons. Study observations and caveats: Tumor and nontumor repertoires were significantly more similar in luminal-like than in basal-like breast cancer. The data were judged consistent with most tumor T cells coming from lymph node and expanding in tumor.

The chain has TRBV7-9 and TRBJ2-3; 8 bases fit TRBD1. Sequencing was carried out using tumor-adjacent breast tissue. This receptor was taken from a female donor with breast cancer. Some clones in this sample may be carry-over from other donors' samples. Here the CDR3 DNA reads TGTGCCAGCAGCATCGACCAGGGGGCAGATACGCGGTATTTT. Amino acid sequence: CASSIDQGADTRYF.